This entry describes one TCR beta chain. Some clones are missing from TCRdb's copy, which holds only in-frame ones; the method was immunoSEQ multiplex PCR. The sample includes 2 million to 2.5 million clones, about 94% of them seen just once. CDR3 length: 15 residues. Germline-derived CDR1 and CDR2 are SGHTA and FQGNSA. J lost 3 bases, V lost 1 base, and 5 bases had no gene match. This sample was included in a study of shared clonotypes between healthy human individuals. Specimen: naive CD4+ T cells sorted from blood. Subset of the sample: CD45RA+ positively selected. The origin of this receptor is a young man in good health. The chain has TRBV7-2 and TRBJ1-2; 7 bases agree with TRBD1. The CDR3 coding sequence is TGTGCCAGCAGCTTAGAGCCGGGACAGCACTATGGCTACACCTTC. It translates to CASSLEPGQHYGYTF.